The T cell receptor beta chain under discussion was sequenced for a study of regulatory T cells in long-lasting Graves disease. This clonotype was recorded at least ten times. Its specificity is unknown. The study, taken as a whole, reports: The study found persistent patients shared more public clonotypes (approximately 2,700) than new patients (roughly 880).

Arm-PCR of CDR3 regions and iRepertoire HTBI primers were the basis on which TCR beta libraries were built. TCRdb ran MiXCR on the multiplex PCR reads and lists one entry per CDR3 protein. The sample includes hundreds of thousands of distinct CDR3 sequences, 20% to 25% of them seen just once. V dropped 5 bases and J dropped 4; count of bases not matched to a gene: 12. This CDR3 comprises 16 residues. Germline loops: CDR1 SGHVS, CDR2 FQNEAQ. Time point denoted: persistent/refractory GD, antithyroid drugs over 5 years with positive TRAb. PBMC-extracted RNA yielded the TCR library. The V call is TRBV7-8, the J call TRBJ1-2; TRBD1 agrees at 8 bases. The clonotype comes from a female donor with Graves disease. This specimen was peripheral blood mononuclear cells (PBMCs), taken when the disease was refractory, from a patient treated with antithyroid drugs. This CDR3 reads CASSQRILDRAYGYTF. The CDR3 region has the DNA TGTGCCAGCAGCCAAAGAATCCTGGACAGGGCCTATGGCTACACCTTC.